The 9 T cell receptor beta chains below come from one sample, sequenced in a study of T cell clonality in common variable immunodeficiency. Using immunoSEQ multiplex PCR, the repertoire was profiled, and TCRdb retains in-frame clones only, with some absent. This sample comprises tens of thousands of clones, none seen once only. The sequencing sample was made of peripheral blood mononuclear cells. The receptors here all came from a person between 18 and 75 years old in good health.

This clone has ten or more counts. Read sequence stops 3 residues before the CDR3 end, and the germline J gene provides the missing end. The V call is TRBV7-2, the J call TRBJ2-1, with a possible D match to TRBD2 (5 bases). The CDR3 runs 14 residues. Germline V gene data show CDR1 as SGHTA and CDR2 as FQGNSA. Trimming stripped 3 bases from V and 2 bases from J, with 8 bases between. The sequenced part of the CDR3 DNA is TGTGCCAGCAGCTTTCGGGGAACCTACAATGAG. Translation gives CASSFRGTYNE. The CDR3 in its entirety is CASSFRGTYNEQFF.

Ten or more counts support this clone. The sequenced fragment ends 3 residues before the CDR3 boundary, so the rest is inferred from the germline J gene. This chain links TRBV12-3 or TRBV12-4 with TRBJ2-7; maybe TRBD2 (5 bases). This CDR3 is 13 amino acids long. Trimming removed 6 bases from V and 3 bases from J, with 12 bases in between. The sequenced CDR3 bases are TGTGCCAGCAGCGCTAGCTTGTACTACGAG. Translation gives CASSASLYYE. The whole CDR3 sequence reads CASSASLYYEQYF.

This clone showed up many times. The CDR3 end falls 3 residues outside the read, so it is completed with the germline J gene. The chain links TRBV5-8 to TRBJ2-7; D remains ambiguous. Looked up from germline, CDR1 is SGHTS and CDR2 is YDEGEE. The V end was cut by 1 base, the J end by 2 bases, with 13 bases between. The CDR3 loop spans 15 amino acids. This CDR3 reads CASSLYIGGTYEQYF. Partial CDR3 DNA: TGTGCCAGCAGCTTGTATATCGGCGGAACCTACGAG.

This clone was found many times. CDR3 protein: CASSLNTNTGELFF. Partial CDR3 DNA: TGTGCCAGCAGCCTTAACACGAACACCGGGGAG. V gene TRBV14 combines with J gene TRBJ2-2; D remains ambiguous. Read sequence stops 3 residues before the CDR3 end, and the germline J gene provides the missing end. Germline V gene data show CDR1 as SGHDN and CDR2 as FVKESK. The CDR3 is made up of 14 amino acids. Trimming removed 4 bases from V and 0 bases from J, with 6 bases in between. The whole variable domain, remainder taken from reference TRBV14 and TRBJ2-2, is EAGVTQFPSHSVIEKGQTVTLRCDPISGHDNLYWYRRVMGKEIKFLLHFVKESKQDESGMPNNRFLAERTGGTYSTLKVQPAELEDSGVYFCASSLNTNTGELFFGEGSRLTVL.

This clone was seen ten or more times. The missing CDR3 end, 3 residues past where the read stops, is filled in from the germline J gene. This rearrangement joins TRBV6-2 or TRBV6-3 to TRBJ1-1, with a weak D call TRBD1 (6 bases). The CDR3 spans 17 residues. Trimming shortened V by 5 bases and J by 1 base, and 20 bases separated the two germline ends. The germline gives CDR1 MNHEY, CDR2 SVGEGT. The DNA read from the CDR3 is TGTGCCAGCAGTCAGTTCACAGGGAGTCGTTGGAACACTGAA. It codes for CASSQFTGSRWNTE. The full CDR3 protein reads CASSQFTGSRWNTEAFF.

CDR3 protein: CSAPRGDRENSPLHF. CDR3 bases read: TGCAGTGCCCCCCGCGGGGACAGGGAAAATTCACCC. The chain couples TRBV20-1 to TRBJ1-6; 9 bases are shared with TRBD1. The sequenced fragment ends 3 residues before the CDR3 boundary, so the rest is inferred from the germline J gene. This CDR3 has 15 residues. Germline CDR1 is DFQATT and CDR2 is SNEGSKA (reference sequence). Losses at the gene ends were 6 bases for V and 7 bases for J; bases not matched to a gene: 10.

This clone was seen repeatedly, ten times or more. Partial CDR3 DNA: TGCGCCAGCAGCGTACAGGGGGGTGGTCTTGAA. It specifies CASSVQGGGLE. The entire CDR3 protein reads CASSVQGGGLEAFF. The chain recombines TRBV5-1 with TRBJ1-1; 8 positions match TRBD1. The read is 3 residues too short to cover the CDR3 end, so that end is filled in from the germline J gene. V was pared by 4 bases and J by 7 bases, with 9 bases of the junction left unmatched. Germline lookup yields CDR1 SGHRS and CDR2 YFSETQ. The CDR3 is made up of 14 amino acids.

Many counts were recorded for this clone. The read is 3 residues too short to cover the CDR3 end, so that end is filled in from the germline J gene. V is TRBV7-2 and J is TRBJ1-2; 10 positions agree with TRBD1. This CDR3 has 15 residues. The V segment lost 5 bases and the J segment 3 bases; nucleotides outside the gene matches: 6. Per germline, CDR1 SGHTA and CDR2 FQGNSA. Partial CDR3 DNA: TGTGCCAGCAGCCAACGGACAGGGGGGGACTATGGC. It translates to CASSQRTGGDYG. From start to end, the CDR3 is CASSQRTGGDYGYTF.

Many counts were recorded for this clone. CDR3 bases read: TGCAGTGCTAGTGGACTAGCGGGAGTGGGCGGGGAG. This sequence encodes CSASGLAGVGGE. The whole CDR3 protein is CSASGLAGVGGELFF. The chain recombines TRBV20-1 with TRBJ2-2; 13 nucleotides agree with TRBD2. The read stops 3 residues short of the end of the CDR3; the missing end is completed from the germline J gene. This CDR3 comprises 15 residues. Germline CDR1 is DFQATT and CDR2 is SNEGSKA (reference sequence). Unmatched junction bases numbered 5, after V lost 3 bases and J lost 7 bases.